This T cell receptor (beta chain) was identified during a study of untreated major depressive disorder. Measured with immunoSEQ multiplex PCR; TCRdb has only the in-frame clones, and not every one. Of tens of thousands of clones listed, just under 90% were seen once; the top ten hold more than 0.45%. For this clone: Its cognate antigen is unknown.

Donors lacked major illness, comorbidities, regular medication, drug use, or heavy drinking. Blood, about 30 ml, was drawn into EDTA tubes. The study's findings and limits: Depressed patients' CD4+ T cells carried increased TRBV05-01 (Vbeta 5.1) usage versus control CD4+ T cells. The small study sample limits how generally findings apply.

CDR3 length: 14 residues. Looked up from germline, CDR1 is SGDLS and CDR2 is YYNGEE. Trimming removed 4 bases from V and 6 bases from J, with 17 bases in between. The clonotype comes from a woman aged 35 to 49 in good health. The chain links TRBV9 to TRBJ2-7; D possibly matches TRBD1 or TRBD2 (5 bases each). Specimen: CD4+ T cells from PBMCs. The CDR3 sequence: CASSSGPRFREQYF. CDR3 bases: TGTGCCAGCAGCTCGGGACCCAGATTCCGCGAGCAGTACTTC.